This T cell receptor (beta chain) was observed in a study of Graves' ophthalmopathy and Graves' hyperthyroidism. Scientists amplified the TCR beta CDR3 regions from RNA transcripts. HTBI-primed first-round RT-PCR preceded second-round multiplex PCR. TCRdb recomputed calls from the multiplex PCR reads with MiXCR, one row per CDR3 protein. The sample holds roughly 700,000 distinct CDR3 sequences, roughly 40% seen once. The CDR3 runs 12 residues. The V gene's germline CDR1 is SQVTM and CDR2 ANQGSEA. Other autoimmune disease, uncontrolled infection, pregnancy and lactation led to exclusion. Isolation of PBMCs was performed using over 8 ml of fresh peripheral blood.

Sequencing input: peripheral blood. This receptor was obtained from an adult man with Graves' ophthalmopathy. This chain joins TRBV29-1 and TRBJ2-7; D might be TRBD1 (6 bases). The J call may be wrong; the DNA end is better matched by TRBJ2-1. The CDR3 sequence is CSGYRESNEQFF. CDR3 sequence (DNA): TGCAGCGGATACAGGGAATCTAATGAGCAGTTCTTC.